This is a list of T cell receptor beta chains from one sample in a study of T cells in Graves' hyperthyroidism and ophthalmopathy. A single record per CDR3 protein comes from TCRdb applying MiXCR to the multiplex PCR reads. Here the sample spans about 420,000 distinct CDR3 sequences, around 13% being singletons. Sequencing was performed on blood. The receptors originated from a young woman with Graves' hyperthyroidism. The CDR3 runs from the conserved cysteine through the conserved F or W. A D gene is named only where the DNA matches it firmly. Size tells how often a clone was seen (once, few, many) or the class of an expanded clone, and some rows leave it out.

clone_size j_call v_call d_call cdr3_aa cdr3_nt
many TRBJ2-7 TRBV29-1 NA CSVSGKGSEQYF TGCAGCGTCTCTGGGAAAGGGAGCGAGCAGTACTTC
few TRBJ1-1 TRBV6-2/TRBV6-3 NA CASISTGTEAFF TGTGCCAGCATCTCGACCGGGACAGAAGCTTTCTTT
many TRBJ1-5 TRBV25-1 NA CASSEAQVSLPQHF TGTGCCAGCAGTGAGGCACAGGTTAGTTTACCCCAGCATTTT
few TRBJ2-2 TRBV20-1 NA CSAKTGLNTGELFF TGCAGTGCAAAGACGGGGCTCAACACCGGGGAGCTGTTTTTT
NA TRBJ1-2 TRBV5-4 TRBD1 CASSLGGGAFNYGHTF TGTGCCAGCAGCTTGGGAGGGGGCGCGTTTAACTATGGCCACACCTTC
many TRBJ2-7 TRBV19 NA CASSIAAGYEQYF TGTGCCAGTAGTATAGCCGCGGGATACGAGCAGTACTTC
many TRBJ2-3 TRBV20-1 NA CSARGDSGSTDTQYF TGCAGTGCTAGAGGAGACAGCGGTTCCACAGATACGCAGTATTTT
many TRBJ2-4 TRBV6-2/TRBV6-3 NA CASSSQGIIAKNIQYF TGTGCCAGCAGCTCGCAGGGGATTATAGCCAAAAACATTCAGTACTTC
many TRBJ1-1 TRBV20-1 TRBD1 CSARRPLGTGGSRVDTEAFF TGCAGTGCTAGACGACCCCTTGGGACAGGGGGCAGTCGAGTCGACACTGAAGCTTTCTTT
few TRBJ1-2 TRBV7-9 NA CASSPGADASVAYGYTF TGTGCCAGCAGCCCGGGGGCAGATGCTTCCGTCGCTTATGGCTACACCTTC
many TRBJ2-5 TRBV7-2 NA CASSLARGRRETQYF TGTGCCAGCAGCTTAGCTCGGGGGCGGAGAGAGACCCAGTACTTC
many TRBJ1-5 TRBV28 TRBD1 CASSLPTGAPNQPQHF TGTGCCAGCAGTTTACCTACAGGGGCGCCCAATCAGCCCCAGCATTTT
few TRBJ2-2 TRBV19 NA CASSNQVAGELFF TGTGCCAGTAGTAACCAGGTCGCCGGGGAGCTGTTTTTT
NA TRBJ2-7 TRBV10-3 TRBD1 CAISIPGQGEAYEQYF TGTGCCATCAGTATACCGGGACAGGGGGAGGCCTACGAGCAGTACTTC
few TRBJ2-3 TRBV5-1 TRBD2 CASSLGLAGLTGTQYF TGCGCCAGCAGCTTGGGACTAGCGGGGCTCACAGGTACGCAGTATTTT
few TRBJ1-5 TRBV6-2/TRBV6-3 NA CASSYSSQPQHF TGTGCCAGCAGTTACAGTAGTCAGCCCCAGCATTTT
once TRBJ1-2 TRBV29-1 TRBD1 CSVEDTQGARGYTF TGCAGCGTTGAAGATACTCAGGGGGCGCGCGGCTACACCTTC
NA TRBJ2-3 TRBV4-3 TRBD2 CASSQDVREARTDTQYF TGCGCCAGCAGCCAAGATGTACGGGAGGCCCGCACAGATACGCAGTATTTT
NA TRBJ2-3 TRBV6-1 TRBD2 CASSGHPLAGVGTDTQYF TGTGCCAGCAGTGGTCACCCACTAGCGGGAGTGGGGACAGATACGCAGTATTTT
few TRBJ2-7 TRBV4-1 NA CASSRHSDSTSYEQYF TGCGCCAGCAGCCGGCACTCGGACAGCACTTCCTACGAGCAGTACTTC
many TRBJ1-4 TRBV28 NA CASKVAGANEKLFF TGTGCCAGCAAGGTGGCAGGGGCTAATGAAAAACTGTTTTTT
NA TRBJ1-4 TRBV5-1 NA CASSRMGEKGEKLFF TGCGCCAGCAGCCGCATGGGGGAGAAGGGTGAAAAACTGTTTTTT
many TRBJ1-2 TRBV12-3/TRBV12-4 TRBD1 CASSLLGQGGYTF TGTGCCAGCAGTTTACTAGGACAGGGTGGCTACACCTTC
many TRBJ2-7 TRBV11-2 NA CASSLAADSSYEQYF TGTGCCAGCAGCTTAGCCGCGGACAGCTCCTACGAGCAGTACTTC
many TRBJ2-1 TRBV28 NA CASSSPTENYGNEQFF TGTGCCAGCAGTTCGCCGACGGAAAACTATGGCAATGAGCAGTTCTTC
many TRBJ1-6 TRBV5-1 NA CASSLGDMYNSPLHF TGCGCCAGCAGCTTGGGTGACATGTATAATTCACCCCTCCACTTT
few TRBJ2-6 TRBV20-1 NA CSASDLRPRPAF TGCAGTGCTAGTGATTTGAGGCCTCGGCCGGCTTTC
many TRBJ2-7 TRBV3-1 NA CASSREGGGYEQYF TGTGCCAGCAGCCGGGAGGGGGGAGGCTACGAGCAGTACTTC
many TRBJ1-2 TRBV30 NA CAWSPPGTF TGTGCCTGGAGTCCTCCGGGCACCTTC
many TRBJ2-5 TRBV6-1 TRBD2 CASTTRTSPSGETQYF TGTGCCAGCACTACACGGACTAGCCCCTCGGGAGAGACCCAGTACTTC
many TRBJ1-1 TRBV6-5 NA CASSYTQLPEAFF TGTGCCAGCAGTTACACCCAGCTCCCTGAAGCTTTCTTT
many TRBJ2-5 TRBV6-1 NA CARTPLPRDVEETQYF TGTGCCAGAACTCCTCTCCCCCGGGACGTAGAAGAGACCCAGTACTTC
many TRBJ2-2 TRBV6-1 NA CASTSPTDAPNTGELFF TGTGCCAGCACCTCTCCGACAGACGCGCCGAACACCGGGGAGCTGTTTTTT
many TRBJ2-7 TRBV3-1 NA CASSPLVSYEQYF TGTGCCAGCAGCCCATTGGTCTCCTACGAGCAGTACTTC
NA TRBJ1-3 TRBV5-6 NA CASSRDGGSGNTIYF TGTGCCAGCAGCCGGGACGGAGGCTCTGGAAACACCATATATTTT
many TRBJ1-5 TRBV20-1 NA CSARDLSDSLNQPQHF TGCAGTGCTAGAGATTTGAGTGACAGCCTCAATCAGCCCCAGCATTTT